The present TCR beta chain was sequenced within a study of T-cell memory formation after mild COVID-19. Broader study findings: Pre-infection memory held some responding clones, suggesting pre-existing cross-reactive T cells responded. What remained unconfirmed was the SARS-CoV-2 specificity of second-wave clones peaking on day 37. Whereas later expanders leaned CD4+, clones contracting day 15 to 85 showed a balanced CD4/CD8 makeup.

TCRdb reprocessed the 5' RACE reads with MiXCR, giving one entry per CDR3 protein. This repertoire shows roughly 580,000 distinct CDR3 sequences, under 20% found once; its top ten account for about 11%. This CDR3 comprises 15 residues. V was pared by 2 bases and J by 0 bases, with 11 bases between. Per germline, CDR1 SGHDN and CDR2 FVKESK. This clonotype showed up just a few times. No antigen is known for it. The chain links TRBV14 to TRBJ2-7; D uncertain. This sequence was found in an adult woman who had mild COVID-19 (a few samples of this study predate the infection). Cell type and time point are not known. Input material: PBMCs or a T cell subset sorted from them (not recorded which). This CDR3 is CASSQWVGISYEQYF. The DNA for the CDR3 is TGTGCCAGCAGCCAATGGGTAGGGATCTCCTACGAGCAGTACTTC. Together with reference TRBV14 and TRBJ2-7, the CDR3 gives the full variable domain: EAGVTQFPSHSVIEKGQTVTLRCDPISGHDNLYWYRRVMGKEIKFLLHFVKESKQDESGMPNNRFLAERTGGTYSTLKVQPAELEDSGVYFCASSQWVGISYEQYFGPGTRLTVT.